These T cell receptor beta chains were read from a single sample in a study of control samples from healthy donors and cancer patients. Only in-frame clones appear in the TCRdb table, and some are missing; sequencing was by immunoSEQ multiplex PCR. The sample records about 98,000 clones, roughly nine tenths being singletons. Sequencing used blood. The receptors stem from a woman aged 18-30 years in good health. Each CDR3 is given with its conserved first and last residue.

J gene,V gene,CDR3 protein
TRBJ2-5,TRBV6-1,CASSEAAGLGPETQYF
TRBJ2-4,TRBV14,CASSQAGLAKNIQYF
TRBJ2-5,TRBV7-2,CASSRAEVETQYF
TRBJ2-7,TRBV6-7,CASSYSTGYEQYF
TRBJ2-3,TRBV9,CASSVGTSGFSSTDTQYF
TRBJ1-2,TRBV6-1,CASSDRRTGSLYGYTF
TRBJ1-1,TRBV12-3/TRBV12-4,CASSFGVSTEAFF
TRBJ2-7,TRBV11-3,CASSLVGTGYEQYF
TRBJ1-4,TRBV11-3,CASSHSAGGKNEKLFF
TRBJ1-2,TRBV6-5,CASRAGQSTNYGYTF
TRBJ2-7,TRBV12-3/TRBV12-4,CASSFGGYEQYF
TRBJ2-2,TRBV19,CASSTRQGRATGELFF
TRBJ2-1,TRBV10-2,CASSESSSGRREQFF
TRBJ2-1,TRBV5-6,CASSLDLGGEQFF
TRBJ1-1,TRBV12-3/TRBV12-4,CASSLYRGTEAFF
TRBJ1-2,TRBV7-8,CASSLARQGLTYGYTF
TRBJ2-5,TRBV3-1/TRBV3-2,CASSHRSGPAQETQYF
TRBJ1-3,TRBV19,CASSIEHRPSSGNTIYF
TRBJ1-2,TRBV7-9,CASSSWEDYGYTF
TRBJ1-2,TRBV5-8,CASSRFSGRQGGHGYTF
TRBJ2-1,TRBV28,CASSFGLGPTYNEQFF
TRBJ2-7,TRBV28,CASRAAGSLSSYEQYF
TRBJ2-7,TRBV6-6,CASSYDREQYF
TRBJ1-6,TRBV2,CASSYFSGPGSDSPLHF
TRBJ1-2,TRBV25-1,CASSVWKFSGYTF
TRBJ1-1,TRBV25-1,CASSRTMNTEAFF
TRBJ2-5,TRBV7-8,CASSRDRGFAETQYF
TRBJ1-1,TRBV30,CAWSGQSNTEAFF